The 12 T cell receptor beta chains presented below share a single source sample, sequenced in a study of shared clonotypes between healthy human individuals. The data were produced by immunoSEQ multiplex PCR, yet TCRdb's version contains in-frame clones alone and is incomplete. The sample contains roughly 2,300,000 clones, about 90% of which appear only once. Specimen: naive CD4+ T cells from PBMCs. Subset reported: CD45RA+ positively selected. These receptors all come from a young man in good health. Some clones in this sample may be carry-over from other donors' samples.

The gene calls are TRBV11-1 and TRBJ2-7; TRBD1 matches 9 bases. The CDR3 runs to 14 residues. The V gene's germline CDR1 is SGHAT and CDR2 FQDESV (reference sequence). Trimming cost V 6 bases and J 3 bases; bases outside gene matches: 6. The CDR3 region is CASRGRTGDYEQYF. CDR3 coding DNA: TGTGCCAGCAGAGGTAGGACAGGGGACTACGAGCAGTACTTC.

The chain links TRBV27 to TRBJ2-5; 7 nucleotides match TRBD2. CDR3 length: 18 residues. Germline V gene data show CDR1 as MNHEY and CDR2 as SMNVEV (reference sequence). The trim removed 4 bases at V and 1 base at J, leaving 15 bases unmatched. The CDR3 DNA reads as TGTGCCAGCAGTTCGCTCGTGTCCGGGAGGCAACTCCAAGAGACCCAGTACTTC. It codes for CASSSLVSGRQLQETQYF.

The genes are TRBV4-1 and TRBJ2-7; D unresolved. The CDR3 consists of 17 residues. The ends were cut back, 2 bases at V and 2 bases at J, with 19 bases in the middle. CDR1 is MGHRA and CDR2 is YSYEKL in the germline V gene. CDR3 amino acids: CASSQKGMQYIPYEQYF. Written as DNA, the CDR3 is TGCGCCAGCAGCCAAAAGGGAATGCAGTACATTCCCTACGAGCAGTACTTC.

The chain carries TRBV7-2 and TRBJ2-7, with D possibly being TRBD1 or TRBD2 (5 bases each). V was clipped by 5 bases and J by 2 bases, with 13 bases between them. Germline lookup yields CDR1 SGHTA and CDR2 FQGNSA. The CDR3 has 14 residues. The CDR3 sequence: CASSPGGPTYEQYF. CDR3 in DNA: TGTGCCAGCAGCCCTGGGGGACCAACCTACGAGCAGTACTTC.

The chain combines TRBV19 with TRBJ2-2, with D maybe TRBD1 (5 bases). Per germline, CDR1 LNHDA and CDR2 SQIVND (reference sequence). There are 15 residues in the CDR3. V was trimmed by 3 bases and J by 7 bases, leaving 15 bases between them. The CDR3 region is CASSIGHVRGGELFF. CDR3 DNA sequence: TGTGCCAGTAGTATCGGACACGTCAGAGGCGGGGAGCTGTTTTTT. The full variable domain, rest sourced from reference TRBV19 and TRBJ2-2, is DGGITQSPKYLFRKEGQNVTLSCEQNLNHDAMYWYRQDPGQGLRLIYYSQIVNDFQKGDIAEGYSVSREKKESFPLTVTSAQKNPTAFYLCASSIGHVRGGELFFGEGSRLTVL.

The chain combines TRBV28 with TRBJ2-1; D ambiguous. This CDR3 has 13 residues. Germline V CDR1 and CDR2: MDHEN, SYDVKM. Trimming pared 10 bases from V and 1 base from J, leaving 11 bases between. In nucleotides, the CDR3 is TGTGCCATCACGGGCCGATCCTACAATGAGCAGTTCTTC. It is translated as CAITGRSYNEQFF. The full variable domain, in which reference TRBV28 and TRBJ2-1 provide the parts outside the CDR3, is DVKVTQSSRYLVKRTGEKVFLECVQDMDHENMFWYRQDPGLGLRLIYFSYDVKMKEKGDIPEGYSVSREKKERFSLILESASTNQTSMYLCAITGRSYNEQFFGPGTRLTVL.

Comment on this clone: Sequence at one end of the junction differs from germline and may be a read error. The chain couples TRBV2 to TRBJ2-7; TRBD2 matches at 7 bases. The CDR3 has 11 amino acids. The germline CDR1 and CDR2 sequences are SNHLY and FYNNEI. CDR3 sequence: CASSAREREIF. The DNA for the CDR3 is TGTGCCAGCAGCGCTCGCGAGCGGGAAATCTTC. The whole variable domain, remainder taken from reference TRBV2 and TRBJ2-7, is EPEVTQTPSHQVTQMGQEVILRCVPISNHLYFYWYRQILGQKVEFLVSFYNNEISEKSEIFDDQFSVERPDGSNFTLKIRSTKLEDSAMYFCASSAREREIFGPGTRLTVT.

The rearrangement links TRBV18 to TRBJ2-7, with D unresolved. Deletions cut 3 bases from V and 0 bases from J, with 12 bases between. This CDR3 has 15 residues. Germline CDR1 is KGHSH and CDR2 is LQKENI. CDR3 amino acids: CASSPLALYSYEQYF. In DNA, the CDR3 is TGTGCCAGCTCACCGCTCGCTTTATACTCCTACGAGCAGTACTTC. The full variable domain, in which reference TRBV18 and TRBJ2-7 provide the parts outside the CDR3, is NAGVMQNPRHLVRRRGQEARLRCSPMKGHSHVYWYRQLPEEGLKFMVYLQKENIIDESGMPKERFSAEFPKEGPSILRIQQVVRGDSAAYFCASSPLALYSYEQYFGPGTRLTVT.

The rearrangement uses TRBV7-3 and TRBJ2-1; D gene uncertain. The length of the CDR3 is 17 residues. The germline gives CDR1 SGHTA, CDR2 FQGTGA. Trimming left V 2 bases short and J 0 bases short, with 14 bases between. In DNA, the CDR3 is TGTGCCAGCAGCTTACAACCGGGTATGAGCTCCTACAATGAGCAGTTCTTC. It codes for CASSLQPGMSSYNEQFF.

This rearrangement joins TRBV7-9 to TRBJ1-2; D perhaps matches TRBD1 (5 bases). Germline CDR1 SEHNR, CDR2 FQNEAQ (reference sequence). Trimming removed 4 bases at V and 7 bases at J, with 7 bases between. The CDR3 has 11 amino acids. The CDR3 spells CASSWQGGYTF. CDR3 bases: TGTGCCAGCAGCTGGCAGGGTGGCTACACCTTC.

The chain links TRBV2 to TRBJ1-1, with D possibly matching TRBD1 (6 bases). V lost 2 bases and J lost 8, with 15 bases in between. The CDR3 consists of 14 residues. Germline values: CDR1 SNHLY, CDR2 FYNNEI. CDR3 nucleotide sequence: TGTGCCAGCAGTGAATATAGAGGGGGGAACGAAGCTTTCTTT. Translating gives CASSEYRGGNEAFF.

The chain combines TRBV9 with TRBJ1-2; 9 bases map to TRBD1. The germline gives CDR1 SGDLS, CDR2 YYNGEE. The CDR3 is made up of 16 amino acids. V was clipped by 1 base and J by 6 bases; unmatched bases: 10. The CDR3 region is CASSVRPGTGLDGYTF. In DNA form, the CDR3 reads TGTGCCAGCAGCGTACGCCCCGGGACAGGGCTTGATGGCTACACCTTC.